The 9 T cell receptor beta chains below come from one sample, sequenced in a study of blood T cell repertoires in COVID-19. Repertoires were generated with immunoSEQ multiplex PCR, while TCRdb's copy carries only in-frame clones and drops some. The sample lists about 190,000 clones, 88% seen once, with around 1.2% in the top ten. The material sequenced was peripheral blood. The source of these receptors is a young man with acute or convalescent COVID-19.

The chain recombines TRBV18 with TRBJ2-1, with TRBD2 as a possible D gene (5 bases). Germline V gives CDR1 KGHSH, CDR2 LQKENI. The CDR3 loop spans 15 amino acids. V was cut by 2 bases and J by 2 bases, with 10 bases left in between. Here the CDR3 reads CASSPALATYNEQFF. CDR3 coding DNA: TGTGCCAGCTCACCAGCGTTAGCGACCTACAATGAGCAGTTCTTC.

This rearrangement joins TRBV11-2 to TRBJ1-5; a weak D match, TRBD1 (5 bases). This CDR3 has 13 amino acids. V was trimmed by 2 bases and J by 10 bases, leaving 12 bases between them. Germline-derived CDR1 and CDR2 are SGHAT and FQNNGV. The CDR3 here is CASSLKQGLPQHF. For the CDR3, the DNA is TGTGCCAGCAGCTTAAAGCAGGGTCTACCCCAGCATTTT.

The CDR3, as DNA: TGTGCCAGCAGCCAGTCTATGACAGGGGGCAATCAGCCCCAGCATTTT. Translating gives CASSQSMTGGNQPQHF. The V call is TRBV3-1 (or the pseudogene TRBV3-2), the J call TRBJ1-5, with TRBD1 matching over 8 bases. Germline-derived CDR1 and CDR2 are LGHDT and YNNKEL (reference sequence). The CDR3 is 16 residues long. Trimming took 3 bases from V and 2 from J; bases not matched to a gene: 6.

CDR3 sequence (DNA): TGTGCCAGCAGCCAACCAGGGGCTAATGAAAAACTGTTTTTT. Its translation: CASSQPGANEKLFF. The gene calls are TRBV14 and TRBJ1-4, with a possible D match to TRBD1 (6 bases). The CDR3 is 14 amino acids. From germline, CDR1 is SGHDN and CDR2 FVKESK. V was cut by 2 bases and J by 3 bases, with 7 bases left in between.

The chain couples TRBV4-2 to TRBJ2-3, with D possibly TRBD1 on 5 matching bases. The V gene lost 3 bases and the J gene lost 0 bases, with 10 bases spanning the gap. CDR3 length: 15 amino acids. CDR1 and CDR2 from the germline V gene are LGHNA and YNFKEQ. This CDR3 reads CASSHTGDSTDTQYF. The CDR3 nucleotides read TGTGCCAGCAGCCACACAGGCGATAGCACAGATACGCAGTATTTT.

V gene TRBV7-3 combines with J gene TRBJ1-1, with 9 positions matching TRBD1. This CDR3 has 14 residues. From germline, CDR1 is SGHTA and CDR2 FQGTGA. J gave up 11 bases and V 2 bases, and 9 bases lay outside the gene matches. CDR3 DNA: TGTGCCAGCAGCTTATATGTCACGACAGGGGGTGCTTTCTTT. Translating gives CASSLYVTTGGAFF.

The chain couples TRBV24-1 to TRBJ2-1; D is possibly TRBD1 (6 bases). This CDR3 region has 16 residues. With 4 bases removed from V and 3 bases from J, the gap between germline ends came to 15 bases. The V gene's germline CDR1 is KGHDR and CDR2 SFDVKD. In DNA, the CDR3 is TGTGCCACCAGTGACACCGGGACATGGAACTACAATGAGCAGTTCTTC. Translating gives CATSDTGTWNYNEQFF.

J is TRBJ1-2 and V is TRBV27, with TRBD1 identical over 12 bases. CDR1 is MNHEY, CDR2 SMNVEV, per germline (reference sequence). J gave up 7 bases and V 6 bases, and 9 bases lay outside the gene matches. This CDR3 spans 15 amino acids. The CDR3 sequence is CASRPSGTGGRGYTF. CDR3 sequence (DNA): TGTGCCAGCAGACCTTCCGGGACAGGGGGCCGTGGCTACACCTTC.

The V and J genes are TRBV4-1 and TRBJ1-2; D remains ambiguous. The germline V gene encodes CDR1 MGHRA and CDR2 YSYEKL. The CDR3 covers 14 residues. The V and J ends lost 0 bases and 5 bases respectively, with 10 bases between them. CDR3 sequence: CASSQDPSTYGYTF. The CDR3 nucleotides are TGCGCCAGCAGCCAAGACCCGTCTACTTATGGCTACACCTTC.